The 10 T cell receptor beta chains below were found in one sample sequenced in a study of cytomegalovirus exposure and HLA in healthy donors. It was with 60 Vbeta and 13 Jbeta primers that the PCR ran. Only in-frame clones appear in the TCRdb table, and some are missing; sequencing was by immunoSEQ multiplex PCR. The top ten clones hold around 7.3% of a sample with about 150,000 clones, 80% of them seen once. The specimen was PBMCs. These receptors were obtained from a man in his thirties or forties in good health and CMV-seropositive.

The chain recombines TRBV5-1 with TRBJ2-5; 7 bases agree with TRBD2. Germline CDR1 and CDR2: SGHRS and YFSETQ. The CDR3 is 16 amino acids. Trimming at V came to 0 bases and at J to 2 bases, leaving 7 bases not matched to a gene. CDR3 region: CASSLGGGGIQETQYF. As DNA, the CDR3 is TGCGCCAGCAGCTTGGGTGGGGGAGGGATTCAAGAGACCCAGTACTTC.

V and J are TRBV5-4 and TRBJ2-2; the D gene is possibly TRBD2 (7 bases). The V gene's germline CDR1 is SGHNT and CDR2 YYREEE (reference sequence). V lost 3 bases to trimming and J lost 0 bases, with 18 bases between them. This CDR3 is 18 amino acids long. The CDR3 spells CASSSGGSDLSNTGELFF. The DNA of the CDR3 is TGTGCCAGCAGCTCGGGGGGCAGTGACCTATCGAACACCGGGGAGCTGTTTTTT.

This sequence joins TRBV28 and TRBJ1-5; D is ambiguous. The CDR3 is made up of 14 amino acids. V lost 6 bases to trimming and J lost 5 bases, with 14 bases between them. The germline V gene has CDR1 MDHEN and CDR2 SYDVKM. The CDR3 coding sequence is TGTGCCAGCAGCCAGACAACGGTGTATCAGCCCCAGCATTTT. Protein sequence: CASSQTTVYQPQHF.

This clone came up once. The rearrangement joins TRBV6-1 to TRBJ2-3; TRBD2 matches 8 bases. Trimming took 1 base from V and 2 from J; bases not matched to a gene: 5. The germline V gene has CDR1 MNHNS and CDR2 SASEGT. This CDR3 spans 16 amino acids. The CDR3 nucleotides read TGTGCCAGCAGTGAAGGGAGCGGGGGACACACAGATACGCAGTATTTT. It translates to CASSEGSGGHTDTQYF.

This clone has only one observation. The chain combines TRBV18 with TRBJ2-5; 7 positions match TRBD2. Germline CDR1 reads KGHSH; CDR2 reads LQKENI. V lost 6 bases, J lost 4 bases, and 8 bases stayed unmatched. CDR3 length: 14 residues. The CDR3 region is CASSPSGTPETQYF. The CDR3 nucleotides are TGTGCCAGCTCCCCCAGCGGGACCCCAGAGACCCAGTACTTC.

The chain employs TRBV5-1 and TRBJ2-1; TRBD2 matches 10 bases. V was clipped by 6 bases and J by 8 bases; unmatched bases: 8. From germline, CDR1 is SGHRS and CDR2 YFSETQ. This CDR3 region has 14 residues. The CDR3 is CASKRSGGADEQFF. The CDR3 coding sequence is TGCGCCAGCAAACGCAGCGGGGGGGCCGATGAGCAGTTCTTC.

V gene TRBV2 combines with J gene TRBJ1-1, with D hard to call. Trimming cost V 8 bases and J 0 bases, with 10 bases left between them. The CDR3 covers 13 residues. Germline lookup yields CDR1 SNHLY and CDR2 FYNNEI. The CDR3 is CASAVELNTEAFF. As DNA, the CDR3 is TGTGCCAGCGCGGTAGAGCTGAACACTGAAGCTTTCTTT. Drawing the rest from reference TRBV2 and TRBJ1-1, the complete variable domain is EPEVTQTPSHQVTQMGQEVILRCVPISNHLYFYWYRQILGQKVEFLVSFYNNEISEKSEIFDDQFSVERPDGSNFTLKIRSTKLEDSAMYFCASAVELNTEAFFGQGTRLTVV.

The genes are TRBV4-2 and TRBJ2-5; possibly TRBD2 for D (5 bases). V lost 4 bases and J 4 bases, leaving 13 bases between the germline ends. Germline loops: CDR1 LGHNA, CDR2 YNFKEQ. The CDR3 has 14 residues. The CDR3 loop is CASSPTPAGETQYF. CDR3 coding DNA: TGTGCCAGCAGCCCGACCCCCGCGGGAGAGACCCAGTACTTC.

This clone was observed at least ten times. The gene calls are TRBV7-2 and TRBJ2-5, with 7 bases that match TRBD2. The CDR3 runs to 17 residues. The germline V gene encodes CDR1 SGHTA and CDR2 FQGNSA. The V and J ends lost 4 bases and 3 bases, in that order; junction bases with no gene match: 14. Here the CDR3 DNA reads TGTGCCAGCAGCTCCCTAAGAGGGGAGGGTCCAGAAGAGACCCAGTACTTC. Protein: CASSSLRGEGPEETQYF.

The chain is built from TRBV9 and TRBJ2-1, with a weak D call TRBD2 (6 bases). Deletions cut 2 bases from V and 3 bases from J, with 21 bases between. Germline loops: CDR1 SGDLS, CDR2 YYNGEE. The length of the CDR3 is 18 residues. The CDR3 DNA follows: TGTGCCAGCAGCGTCCTAGCGACACTTCAAAACGTCTACAATGAGCAGTTCTTC. Protein product: CASSVLATLQNVYNEQFF.